A selection of T cell receptor beta chains follows, all from one sample in a study of T cell responses to AZD1222 COVID-19 vaccine. Only in-frame clones appear in the TCRdb table, and some are missing; sequencing was by immunoSEQ multiplex PCR. Of around 180,000 clones listed, approximately 90% were seen once; the top ten hold around 5.8%. The material was peripheral blood, obtained on day 0 of AZD1222 vaccination. The receptors were sampled from an adult in good health. Both conserved end residues are part of each CDR3. Fields, in order: J gene, V gene, clone size, D gene, CDR3 DNA, CDR3 protein. The D gene is left open where the match is weak. Where a row states a size, it is once, few, many or the class of an expanded clone; other rows omit it.

TRBJ2-7 TRBV6-5 once . TGTGCCAGCAGTTACGGTGCCGGACAGACCTACGAGCAGTACTTC CASSYGAGQTYEQYF
TRBJ2-2 TRBV19 . TRBD1 TGTGCCAGTGATACGACAGGGTATACCGGGGAGCTGTTTTTT CASDTTGYTGELFF
TRBJ2-3 TRBV9 . . TGTGCCAGCAGCGTAGGTTTGGAGTCGAGAGATACGCAGTATTTT CASSVGLESRDTQYF
TRBJ1-3 TRBV6-5 . TRBD1 TGTGCCAGCAGTTCAGGGGGTACTGGAAACACCATATATTTT CASSSGGTGNTIYF
TRBJ2-6 TRBV5-4 . . TGTGCCAGCAGTCTCCGGGGGAATCCTGGGGCCAACGTCCTGACTTTC CASSLRGNPGANVLTF
TRBJ1-3 TRBV2 . . TGTGCCAGCAGTGGTTTGCTCTCTGGAAACACCATATATTTT CASSGLLSGNTIYF
TRBJ1-2 TRBV18 . . TGTGCCAGCTCACCCACCGGGGGCGAACAGGGTTCTGGCTACACCTTC CASSPTGGEQGSGYTF
TRBJ2-7 TRBV18 . . TGTGCCAGCTCCCCCGCTGGGGCGGGGTACGAGCAGTACTTC CASSPAGAGYEQYF
TRBJ1-5 TRBV27 . TRBD1 TGTGCCAGCAGACCCTGGACAGGGAGCAATCAGCCCCAGCATTTT CASRPWTGSNQPQHF
TRBJ1-5 TRBV5-3 . . TGTGCCAGAAGAACAGGGTACGATCAGCCCCAGCATTTT CARRTGYDQPQHF
TRBJ2-2 TRBV6-5 . TRBD2 TGTGCCAGCAGTTACGAGCGGGGGGGTGTGCTGTTTTTT CASSYERGGVLFF
TRBJ1-3 TRBV3-1/TRBV3-2 . . TGTGCCAGCAGCCAAGGCGGTCGGGGGGCTGGAAACACCATATATTTT CASSQGGRGAGNTIYF
TRBJ1-2 TRBV10-3 . TRBD1 TGTGCCATCAGTGAGACCGGGACAGGGGTGGGCTACACCTTC CAISETGTGVGYTF
TRBJ2-5 TRBV7-9 . TRBD2 TGTGCCAGCAGCTTAGCTGGTAGCGGGAGGCGCCTGCTAAGCGAGACCCAGTACTTC CASSLAGSGRRLLSETQYF
TRBJ2-7 TRBV7-2 . . TGTGCCAGCAGCTTAGCGCCGCCAGGGAGGCAGTACTTC CASSLAPPGRQYF
TRBJ2-1 TRBV11-1 . TRBD1 TGTGCCAGCAGCTCCTACGACAGGGGAAACAATGAGCAGTTCTTC CASSSYDRGNNEQFF
TRBJ1-2 TRBV19 . . TGTGCCAGTACCAGACGGGGGGCCTCTAACTATGGCTACACCTTC CASTRRGASNYGYTF
TRBJ2-7 TRBV6-5 . TRBD2 TGTGCAAGCAGCGGTCAGCCGGGAGGAGCCTACGAGCAGTACTTC CASSGQPGGAYEQYF
TRBJ2-7 TRBV25-1 . TRBD2 TGTGCCAGCAGGAAACAATTATTAGCGGGATTCTCCTACGAGCAGTACTTC CASRKQLLAGFSYEQYF
TRBJ1-3 TRBV6-1 . . TGTGCCAGCAGTGAAGGTGGCAGCTCTGGAAACACCATATATTTT CASSEGGSSGNTIYF
TRBJ2-7 TRBV28 . . TGTGCCAGCAGTATTCGACAGGCCTACGAGCAGTACTTC CASSIRQAYEQYF
TRBJ1-1 TRBV6-2/TRBV6-3 once TRBD1 TGTGCCAGCAGTAAAACCTTGACAGGGGGCACTGAAGCTTTCTTT CASSKTLTGGTEAFF
TRBJ1-5 TRBV19 . . TGTGCCAGTAGTCTGACAGTGCGGGAGTTGCCCCAGCATTTT CASSLTVRELPQHF
TRBJ2-2 TRBV28 . . TGTGCCAGCAGTTTATGGGCGGGCTCCGGGGAGCTGTTTTTT CASSLWAGSGELFF
TRBJ1-4 TRBV29-1 . TRBD1 TGCAGCGTGATACAGGGGAGGACTAATGAAAAACTGTTTTTT CSVIQGRTNEKLFF
TRBJ2-1 TRBV28 . . TGTGCCAGCAGTTTAAACTACAATGAGCAGTTCTTC CASSLNYNEQFF
TRBJ1-2 TRBV5-1 . . TGCGCCAGCAGCTTGGCGGGCATCGGCTACACCTTC CASSLAGIGYTF
TRBJ2-3 TRBV15 . . TGTGCCACCAGCAGAGATAGGGGGGGGCGGGATACGCAGTATTTT CATSRDRGGRDTQYF
TRBJ1-2 TRBV7-2 . . TGTGCCAGCAGCTTAGTCGGCTCCGGGACCCCTTTGGGCTACACCTTC CASSLVGSGTPLGYTF
TRBJ1-2 TRBV3-1/TRBV3-2 . . TGTGCCAGCAGCCACAGGGATGGCTACACCTTC CASSHRDGYTF
TRBJ2-1 TRBV28 few TRBD2 TGTGCCAGCAACGGAGCGGGGGGGATCAATGAGCAGTTCTTC CASNGAGGINEQFF
TRBJ2-3 TRBV6-5 . . TGTGCCAGCAGTTACTCGCATAGAGATACGCAGTATTTT CASSYSHRDTQYF
TRBJ1-2 TRBV28 . . TGTGCCAGCAGCAGTGTGGACAGCCCCCCGGGGGGCTACACCTTC CASSSVDSPPGGYTF
TRBJ2-3 TRBV18 . . TGTGCCAGCTCACGCCAGCTGGCACAGGTCGACAATACGCAGTATTTT CASSRQLAQVDNTQYF
TRBJ1-2 TRBV5-1 . . TGCGCCAGCAATAGTGGTCTCGGGGCTAACTATGGCTACACCTTC CASNSGLGANYGYTF
TRBJ1-6 TRBV28 . . TGTGCCAGCAGGGAAGGCGTGGCAGGGACTAGGGGTGATTCACCCCTCCACTTT CASREGVAGTRGDSPLHF
TRBJ2-7 TRBV20-1 . . TGCAGTGCTAGTACTGTGAACAGGGAAAGTCGCCCCTACGAGCAGTACTTC CSASTVNRESRPYEQYF
TRBJ2-4 TRBV18 . TRBD2 TGTGCCAGCTCACCTCGGGGGGGAAGTCAAAACATTCAGTACTTC CASSPRGGSQNIQYF
TRBJ2-1 TRBV9 . TRBD2 TGTGCCAGCAGCGTAGCCGGGACTAGCGGCAATGAGCAGTTCTTC CASSVAGTSGNEQFF
TRBJ2-5 TRBV30 . . TGTGCCTGTTCTAGGGGCGTCCAAGAGACCCAGTACTTC CACSRGVQETQYF
TRBJ1-1 TRBV27 . . TGTGCCAGCAGTCTAGTGGGGGAGGGGAACACTGAAGCTTTCTTT CASSLVGEGNTEAFF
TRBJ2-2 TRBV11-2 . . TGTGCCAGCAGCTTCGGCCAAACGGGCACCGGGGAGCTGTTTTTT CASSFGQTGTGELFF
TRBJ2-1 TRBV10-2 . TRBD1 TGCGCCAGCAGTGACGTCAGGGGGCGAAAATACAATGAGCAGTTCTTC CASSDVRGRKYNEQFF
TRBJ1-1 TRBV3-1/TRBV3-2 . TRBD1 TGTGCCAGCAGCCAAGGACAGGGCGTAATCACTGAAGCTTTCTTT CASSQGQGVITEAFF
TRBJ2-5 TRBV7-7 few . TGTGCTAGCAGCCCCTCCAGAGGGGTCATGGAGACCCAGTACTTC CASSPSRGVMETQYF
TRBJ1-5 TRBV4-2 once TRBD1 TGTGCCAGCAGCCCTGGACAGGGAAGAACATTTCAGCCCCAGCATTTT CASSPGQGRTFQPQHF
TRBJ2-7 TRBV18 once TRBD1 TGTGCCAGCTCACAGTTCGGTAGGACAGGGGAGTCCGAGCAGTACTTC CASSQFGRTGESEQYF
TRBJ2-3 TRBV12-3/TRBV12-4 . . TGTGCCAGCAGTATCATTCGGGATACGCAGTATTTT CASSIIRDTQYF
TRBJ1-6 TRBV27 . . TGTGCCAGCAGTTCGGGGTATTCACCCCTCCACTTT CASSSGYSPLHF
TRBJ1-2 TRBV4-3 once . TGCGCCAGCAGCCAAGAAGGGAGGGGAGGTGGCTACACCTTC CASSQEGRGGGYTF
TRBJ2-3 TRBV28 . . TGTGCCAGCAGTCACAAAAATCGTGGCTGGGGCACAGATACGCAGTATTTT CASSHKNRGWGTDTQYF